This T cell receptor (beta chain) was identified during a study of T cells after yellow fever vaccination. Study outcomes and limitations: At under 98% for CD4 and over 80% for CD8, most primary-vaccination clones showed up again after the booster.

This clonotype was seen a handful of times. Its antigen is currently unknown. CDR1 is DFQATT and CDR2 is SNEGSKA in the germline V gene (reference sequence). V lost 5 bases to trimming and J lost 0 bases; unmatched junction nucleotides: 7. This CDR3 has 14 amino acids. TCRdb re-called the 5' RACE reads with MiXCR, one entry per CDR3 protein. The repertoire has some 400,000 distinct CDR3 sequences, 6.2% of them found once; the top ten carry about 15%. The chain has TRBV20-1 and TRBJ2-7; 7 bases map to TRBD1. The material sequenced was PBMCs, taken 5 days after the yellow fever booster vaccination. The TCR originated in a man aged 25-45 years who received the YFV17D yellow fever vaccine. The CDR3 is CSAVPGQNSYEQYF. DNA of the CDR3: TGCAGTGCTGTGCCGGGACAGAACTCCTACGAGCAGTACTTC.